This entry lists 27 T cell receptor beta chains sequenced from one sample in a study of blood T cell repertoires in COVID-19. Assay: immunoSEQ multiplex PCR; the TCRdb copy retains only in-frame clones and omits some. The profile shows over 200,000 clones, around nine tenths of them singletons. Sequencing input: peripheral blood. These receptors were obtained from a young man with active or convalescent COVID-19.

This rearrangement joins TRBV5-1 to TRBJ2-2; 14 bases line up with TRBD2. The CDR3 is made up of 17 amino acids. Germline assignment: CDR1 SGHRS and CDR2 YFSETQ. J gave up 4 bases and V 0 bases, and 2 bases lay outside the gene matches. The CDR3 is CASSLGTSGGLTGELFF. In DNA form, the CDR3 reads TGCGCCAGCAGCTTGGGGACTAGCGGGGGGCTCACCGGGGAGCTGTTTTTT.

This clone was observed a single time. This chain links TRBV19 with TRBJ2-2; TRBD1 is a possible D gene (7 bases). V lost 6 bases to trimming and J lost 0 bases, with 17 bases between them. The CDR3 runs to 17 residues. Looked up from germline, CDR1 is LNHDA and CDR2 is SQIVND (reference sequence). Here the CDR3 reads CASSLYRGGANTGELFF. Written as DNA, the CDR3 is TGTGCCAGTAGCCTTTACAGGGGAGGTGCGAACACCGGGGAGCTGTTTTTT.

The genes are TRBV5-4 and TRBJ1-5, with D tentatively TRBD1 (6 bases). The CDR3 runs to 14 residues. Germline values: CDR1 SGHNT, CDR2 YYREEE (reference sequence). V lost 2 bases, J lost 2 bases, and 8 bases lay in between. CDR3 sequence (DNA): TGTGCCAGCAGCTTATCAGGGGGCAATCAGCCCCAGCATTTT. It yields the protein CASSLSGGNQPQHF.

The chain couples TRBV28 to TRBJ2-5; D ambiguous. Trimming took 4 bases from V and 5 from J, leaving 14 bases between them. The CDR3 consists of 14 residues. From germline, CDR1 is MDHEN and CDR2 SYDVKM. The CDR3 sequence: CASSSHGGPETQYF. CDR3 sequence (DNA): TGTGCCAGCAGTTCGCATGGCGGTCCGGAGACCCAGTACTTC.

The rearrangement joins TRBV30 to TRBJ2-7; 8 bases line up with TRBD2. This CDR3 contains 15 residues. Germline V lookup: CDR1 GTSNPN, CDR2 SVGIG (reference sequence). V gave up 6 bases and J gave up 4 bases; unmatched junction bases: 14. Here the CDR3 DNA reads TGTGCCTGCCACCACCAGAATAGCGGGGTATACGAGCAGTACTTC. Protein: CACHHQNSGVYEQYF.

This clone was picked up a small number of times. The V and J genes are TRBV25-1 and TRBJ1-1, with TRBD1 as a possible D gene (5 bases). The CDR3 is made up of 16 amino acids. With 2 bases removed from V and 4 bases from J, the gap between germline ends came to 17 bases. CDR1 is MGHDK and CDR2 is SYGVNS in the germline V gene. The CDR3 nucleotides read TGTGCCAGCAGTGAACTGGCGCCGTTGGGGGGCACTGAAGCTTTCTTT. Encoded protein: CASSELAPLGGTEAFF. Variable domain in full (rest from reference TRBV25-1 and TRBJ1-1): EADIYQTPRYLVIGTGKKITLECSQTMGHDKMYWYQQDPGMELHLIHYSYGVNSTEKGDLSSESTVSRIRTEHFPLTLESARPSHTSQYLCASSELAPLGGTEAFFGQGTRLTVV.

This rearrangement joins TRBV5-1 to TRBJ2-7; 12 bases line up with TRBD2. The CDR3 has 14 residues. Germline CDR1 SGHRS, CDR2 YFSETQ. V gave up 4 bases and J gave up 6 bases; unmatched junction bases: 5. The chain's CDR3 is CASSTGLAGTEQYF. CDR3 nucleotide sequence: TGCGCCAGCAGCACCGGACTAGCGGGGACCGAGCAGTACTTC. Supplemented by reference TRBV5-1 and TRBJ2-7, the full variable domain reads KAGVTQTPRYLIKTRGQQVTLSCSPISGHRSVSWYQQTPGQGLQFLFEYFSETQRNKGNFPGRFSGRQFSNSRSEMNVSTLELGDSALYLCASSTGLAGTEQYFGPGTRLTVT.

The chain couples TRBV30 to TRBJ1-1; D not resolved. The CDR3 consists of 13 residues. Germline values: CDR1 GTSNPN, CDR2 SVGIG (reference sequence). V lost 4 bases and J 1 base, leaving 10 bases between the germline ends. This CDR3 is CAWTVSQNTEAFF. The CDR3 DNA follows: TGTGCCTGGACCGTAAGCCAGAACACTGAAGCTTTCTTT.

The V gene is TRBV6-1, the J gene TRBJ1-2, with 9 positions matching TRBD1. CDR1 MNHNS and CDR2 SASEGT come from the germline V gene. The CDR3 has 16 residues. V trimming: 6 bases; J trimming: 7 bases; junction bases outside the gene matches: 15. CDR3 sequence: CASSEQVGTGISGYTF. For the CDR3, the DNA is TGTGCCAGCAGCGAACAAGTCGGGACAGGGATTTCTGGCTACACCTTC.

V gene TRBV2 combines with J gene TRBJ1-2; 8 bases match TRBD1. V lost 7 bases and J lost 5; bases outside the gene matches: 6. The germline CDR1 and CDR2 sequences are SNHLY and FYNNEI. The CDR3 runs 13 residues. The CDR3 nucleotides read TGTGCCAGCACAGGGGGCCCACTGTATGGCTACACCTTC. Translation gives CASTGGPLYGYTF.

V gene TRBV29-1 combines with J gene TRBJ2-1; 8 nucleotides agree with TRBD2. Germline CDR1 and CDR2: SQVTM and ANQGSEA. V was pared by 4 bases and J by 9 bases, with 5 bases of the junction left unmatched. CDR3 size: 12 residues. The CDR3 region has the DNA TGCAGCGTTGCAGGGACTAGACCTGAGCAGTTCTTC. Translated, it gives CSVAGTRPEQFF.

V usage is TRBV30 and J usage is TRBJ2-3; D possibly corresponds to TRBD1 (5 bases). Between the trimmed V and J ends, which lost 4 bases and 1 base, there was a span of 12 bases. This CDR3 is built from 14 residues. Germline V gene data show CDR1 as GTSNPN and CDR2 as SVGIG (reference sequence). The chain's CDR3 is CAWTSGLGTDTQYF. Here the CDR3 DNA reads TGTGCCTGGACCTCAGGGTTGGGCACAGATACGCAGTATTTT.

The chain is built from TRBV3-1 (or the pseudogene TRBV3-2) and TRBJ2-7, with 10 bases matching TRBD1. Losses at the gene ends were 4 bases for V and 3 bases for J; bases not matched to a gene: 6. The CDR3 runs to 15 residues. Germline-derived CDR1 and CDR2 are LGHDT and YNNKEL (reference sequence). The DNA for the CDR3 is TGTGCCAGCAGCCCCGGGACAGGGGCCTACTACGAGCAGTACTTC. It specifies CASSPGTGAYYEQYF.

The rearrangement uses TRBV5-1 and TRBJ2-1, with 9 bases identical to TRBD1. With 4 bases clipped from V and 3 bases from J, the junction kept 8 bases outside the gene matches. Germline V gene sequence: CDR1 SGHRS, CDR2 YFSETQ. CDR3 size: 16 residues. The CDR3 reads CASSGGTGRLYNEQFF. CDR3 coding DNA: TGCGCCAGCAGCGGCGGGACAGGGAGACTCTACAATGAGCAGTTCTTC.

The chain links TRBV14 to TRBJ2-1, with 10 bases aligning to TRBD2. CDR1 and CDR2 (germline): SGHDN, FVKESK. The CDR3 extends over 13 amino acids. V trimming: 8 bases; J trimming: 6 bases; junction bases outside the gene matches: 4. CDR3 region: CASRASGSNEQFF. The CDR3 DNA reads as TGTGCCAGCCGGGCTAGCGGGAGCAATGAGCAGTTCTTC.

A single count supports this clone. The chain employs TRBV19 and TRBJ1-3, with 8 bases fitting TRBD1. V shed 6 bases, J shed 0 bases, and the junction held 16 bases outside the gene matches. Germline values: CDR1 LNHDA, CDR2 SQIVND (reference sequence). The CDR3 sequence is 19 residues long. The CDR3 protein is CASSQRGTGHQPSGNTIYF. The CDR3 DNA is TGTGCCAGTAGCCAGAGGGGGACAGGCCATCAGCCCTCTGGAAACACCATATATTTT. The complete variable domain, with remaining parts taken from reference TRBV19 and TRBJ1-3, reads DGGITQSPKYLFRKEGQNVTLSCEQNLNHDAMYWYRQDPGQGLRLIYYSQIVNDFQKGDIAEGYSVSREKKESFPLTVTSAQKNPTAFYLCASSQRGTGHQPSGNTIYFGEGSWLTVV.

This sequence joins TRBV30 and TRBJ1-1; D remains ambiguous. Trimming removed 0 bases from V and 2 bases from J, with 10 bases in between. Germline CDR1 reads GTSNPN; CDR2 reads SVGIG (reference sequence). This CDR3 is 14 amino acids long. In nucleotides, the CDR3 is TGTGCCTGGAGTGTTCGCAGTACAAACACTGAAGCTTTCTTT. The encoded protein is CAWSVRSTNTEAFF.

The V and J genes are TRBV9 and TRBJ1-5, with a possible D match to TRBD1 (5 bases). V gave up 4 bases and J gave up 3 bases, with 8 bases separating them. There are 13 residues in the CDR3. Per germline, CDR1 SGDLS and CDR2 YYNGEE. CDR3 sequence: CASSIQDNQPQHF. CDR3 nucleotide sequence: TGTGCCAGCAGCATACAGGACAATCAGCCCCAGCATTTT.

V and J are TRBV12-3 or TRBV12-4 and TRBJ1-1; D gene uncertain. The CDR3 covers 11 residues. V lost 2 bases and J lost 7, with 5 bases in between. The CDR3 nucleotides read TGTGCCAGCAGTTTATACAGTGAAGCTTTCTTT. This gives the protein CASSLYSEAFF.

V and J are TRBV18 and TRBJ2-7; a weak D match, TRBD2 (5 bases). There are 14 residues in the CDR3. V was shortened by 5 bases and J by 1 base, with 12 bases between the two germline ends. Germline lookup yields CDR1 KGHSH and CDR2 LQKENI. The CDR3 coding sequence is TGTGCCAGCTCATCTGAACTAGTTTCCTACGAGCAGTACTTC. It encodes CASSSELVSYEQYF.

The CDR3 bases are TGTGCCAGCAGTTTCATGGGGGCAGGGGAAAAACTGTTTTTT. Its translation is CASSFMGAGEKLFF. The chain combines TRBV28 with TRBJ1-4; D might be TRBD1 (6 bases). V was pared by 3 bases and J by 8 bases, with 13 bases between. Germline V gene sequence: CDR1 MDHEN, CDR2 SYDVKM. The CDR3 runs to 14 residues.

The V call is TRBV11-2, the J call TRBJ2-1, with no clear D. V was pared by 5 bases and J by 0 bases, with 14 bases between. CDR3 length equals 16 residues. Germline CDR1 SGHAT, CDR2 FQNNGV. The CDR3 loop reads CASSPFTLSSYNEQFF. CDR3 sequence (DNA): TGTGCCAGCAGCCCCTTTACGCTGAGCTCCTACAATGAGCAGTTCTTC.

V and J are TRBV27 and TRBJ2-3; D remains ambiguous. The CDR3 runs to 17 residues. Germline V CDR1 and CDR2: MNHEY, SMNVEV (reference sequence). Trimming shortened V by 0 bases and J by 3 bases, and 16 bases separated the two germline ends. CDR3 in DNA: TGTGCCAGCAGTTTATCACCCGGTTCTTCACCAACAGATACGCAGTATTTT. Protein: CASSLSPGSSPTDTQYF.

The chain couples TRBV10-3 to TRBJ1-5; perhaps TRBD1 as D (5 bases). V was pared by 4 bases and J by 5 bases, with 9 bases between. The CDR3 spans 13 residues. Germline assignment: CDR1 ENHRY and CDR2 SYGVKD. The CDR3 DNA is TGTGCCATCAGTGTGGGAGGGGATCAGCCCCAGCATTTT. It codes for CAISVGGDQPQHF.

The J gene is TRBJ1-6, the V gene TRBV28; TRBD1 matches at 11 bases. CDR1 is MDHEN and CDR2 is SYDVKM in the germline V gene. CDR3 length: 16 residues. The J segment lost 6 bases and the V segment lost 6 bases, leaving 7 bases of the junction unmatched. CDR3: CASSRTGGRGNSPLHF. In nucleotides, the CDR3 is TGTGCCAGCAGCCGGACAGGGGGCAGGGGTAATTCACCCCTCCACTTT.

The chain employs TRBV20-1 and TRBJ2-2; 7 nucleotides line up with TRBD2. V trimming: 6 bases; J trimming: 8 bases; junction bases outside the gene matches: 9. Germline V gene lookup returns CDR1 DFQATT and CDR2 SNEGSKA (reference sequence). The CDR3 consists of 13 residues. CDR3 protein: CSASWGGKGELFF. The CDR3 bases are TGCAGTGCCAGTTGGGGGGGTAAAGGGGAGCTGTTTTTT.

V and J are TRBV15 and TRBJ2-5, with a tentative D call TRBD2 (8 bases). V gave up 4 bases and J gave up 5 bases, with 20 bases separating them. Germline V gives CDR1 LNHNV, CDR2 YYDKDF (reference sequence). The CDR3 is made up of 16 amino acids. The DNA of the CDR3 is TGTGCCACCAGCACCCCCGGGAGGGGGCAGGGGGAGACCCAGTACTTC. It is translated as CATSTPGRGQGETQYF.